Below are 22 T cell receptor beta chains sequenced from a single sample in a study of T cells in Graves' hyperthyroidism and ophthalmopathy. Amplified TCR beta CDR3 regions derived from RNA transcripts. First-round RT-PCR targeting the TCR CDR3 was performed with the HTBI primer set. TCRdb fed the multiplex PCR reads into MiXCR, producing one record per CDR3 protein. Among a few hundred thousand distinct CDR3 sequences listed, 40% to 50% were seen once. What was sequenced was peripheral blood or thyroid tissue (not recorded which). These receptors came from an adult woman with Graves' disease, either hyperthyroidism or ophthalmopathy (not recorded which).

The chain joins TRBV15 to TRBJ1-4; D gene uncertain. The CDR3 is 15 residues long. Germline assignment: CDR1 LNHNV and CDR2 YYDKDF (reference sequence). With 9 bases removed from V and 6 bases from J, the gap between germline ends came to 20 bases. The CDR3 region is CATGEKGGLDEKLFF. In DNA, the CDR3 is TGTGCCACGGGAGAGAAGGGTGGCCTCGATGAAAAACTGTTTTTT. Combining the CDR3 with reference TRBV15 and TRBJ1-4 gives the whole variable domain DAMVIQNPRYQVTQFGKPVTLSCSQTLNHNVMYWYQQKSSQAPKLLFHYYDKDFNNEADTPDNFQSRRPNTSFCFLDIRSPGLGDTAMYLCATGEKGGLDEKLFFGSGTQLSVL.

The chain is built from TRBV20-1 and TRBJ1-1; perhaps TRBD1 as D (6 bases). Trimming stripped 5 bases from V and 8 bases from J, with 21 bases between. The CDR3 length is 14 residues. Germline CDR1 DFQATT, CDR2 SNEGSKA (reference sequence). CDR3 region: CSAYTRDTSGEAFF. The CDR3 DNA sequence: TGCAGTGCTTATACCCGGGACACTTCCGGGGAAGCTTTCTTT.

The chain has TRBV20-1 and TRBJ1-1; 10 bases are a match to TRBD1. Germline V gives CDR1 DFQATT, CDR2 SNEGSKA (reference sequence). This CDR3 has 16 residues. The ends lost 2 bases at V and 2 bases at J; junction bases unmatched: 8. The CDR3 DNA reads TGCAGTGCTAGACCTTCGACAGGGGGCGGAAACACTGAAGCTTTCTTT. Its protein is CSARPSTGGGNTEAFF.

V and J are TRBV12-3 or TRBV12-4 and TRBJ2-3; D gene uncertain. This CDR3 is 15 amino acids long. The ends were cut back, 6 bases at V and 0 bases at J, with 13 bases in the middle. The CDR3 here is CASRPMGFSTDTQYF. CDR3 in DNA: TGTGCCAGCAGGCCTATGGGTTTTAGCACAGATACGCAGTATTTT.

J is TRBJ2-5 and V is TRBV11-2; D is unresolved. The ends were cut back, 2 bases at V and 1 base at J, with 14 bases in the middle. Looked up from germline, CDR1 is SGHAT and CDR2 is FQNNGV. The CDR3 sequence is 16 residues long. CDR3 coding DNA: TGTGCCAGCAGCTTACGACGGACCCAAAGCCAAGAGACCCAGTACTTC. Residues: CASSLRRTQSQETQYF.

This clonotype was seen many times. This chain uses TRBV28 with TRBJ2-5, with TRBD1 identical over 7 bases. J gave up 7 bases and V 5 bases, and 10 bases lay outside the gene matches. Germline V CDR1 and CDR2: MDHEN, SYDVKM. The CDR3 is 14 amino acids. The CDR3 region is CASSLQGGVGTQYF. Here the CDR3 DNA reads TGTGCCAGCAGTCTCCAAGGGGGCGTGGGGACCCAGTACTTC.

This clonotype was picked up a small number of times. The chain carries TRBV10-3 and TRBJ1-5, with D perhaps matching TRBD1 (5 bases). The ends were cut back, 3 bases at V and 6 bases at J, with 15 bases in the middle. CDR1 ENHRY and CDR2 SYGVKD come from the germline V gene. The length of the CDR3 is 15 residues. CDR3 protein: CAISDHKPDTQPQHF. The CDR3 region has the DNA TGTGCCATCAGTGACCACAAACCGGACACTCAGCCCCAGCATTTT.

This clonotype was found many times. The genes are TRBV5-1 and TRBJ2-7, with 10 nucleotides matching TRBD2. Germline loops: CDR1 SGHRS, CDR2 YFSETQ. This CDR3 region has 14 residues. The junction had 7 bases not matched to a gene; V was cut back by 3 bases and J by 7 bases. Here the CDR3 reads CASSWLAGDLEQYF. DNA of the CDR3: TGCGCCAGCAGCTGGCTAGCGGGAGATTTGGAGCAGTACTTC.

This clonotype was observed a handful of times. V is TRBV5-4 and J is TRBJ2-2; D is uncertain. V lost 3 bases to trimming and J lost 4 bases, with 10 bases between them. The CDR3 sequence is 14 residues long. The germline gives CDR1 SGHNT, CDR2 YYREEE (reference sequence). CDR3 nucleotide sequence: TGTGCCAGCAGCTCTTACACGATCACCGGGGAGCTGTTTTTT. Translated, it gives CASSSYTITGELFF. Supplemented by reference TRBV5-4 and TRBJ2-2, the full variable domain reads ETGVTQSPTHLIKTRGQQVTLRCSSQSGHNTVSWYQQALGQGPQFIFQYYREEENGRGNFPPRFSGLQFPNYSSELNVNALELDDSALYLCASSSYTITGELFFGEGSRLTVL.

To note about this clonotype: A much larger clone is a single base away; this may be a read error. The conserved phenylalanine or tryptophan normally closing the CDR3 is absent here, so this likely arose from a read error. This sequence joins TRBV29-1 and TRBJ2-3; the D gene is possibly TRBD2 (6 bases). Germline CDR1 reads SQVTM; CDR2 reads ANQGSEA. V lost 3 bases and J lost 6, with 13 bases in between. The CDR3 runs 13 residues. The CDR3 loop reads CSVDRRGSDTQYL. Written as DNA, the CDR3 is TGCAGCGTTGATAGGAGGGGATCGGATACGCAGTATCTT.

The chain recombines TRBV25-1 with TRBJ1-1; weak D call: TRBD1 (5 bases). Germline V gene sequence: CDR1 MGHDK, CDR2 SYGVNS. Trimming took 4 bases from V and 4 from J, leaving 13 bases between them. The CDR3 sequence is 14 residues long. The CDR3 reads CASSAQGGSTEAFF. In nucleotides, the CDR3 is TGTGCCAGCAGTGCGCAGGGTGGTTCCACTGAAGCTTTCTTT. The full variable domain, with the rest looked up from reference TRBV25-1 and TRBJ1-1, is EADIYQTPRYLVIGTGKKITLECSQTMGHDKMYWYQQDPGMELHLIHYSYGVNSTEKGDLSSESTVSRIRTEHFPLTLESARPSHTSQYLCASSAQGGSTEAFFGQGTRLTVV.

J is TRBJ2-5 and V is TRBV2; D may be TRBD1 or TRBD2 (5 bases each). In germline, CDR1 is SNHLY, CDR2 FYNNEI. Deletions cut 6 bases from V and 5 bases from J, with 13 bases between. The CDR3 loop spans 13 amino acids. The CDR3 DNA is TGTGCCAGCAGACGAGGGGCCTGGGAGACCCAGTACTTC. Its translation is CASRRGAWETQYF.

This clonotype was detected a few times. The chain employs TRBV4-1 and TRBJ2-7, with unresolved D. The CDR3 extends over 14 amino acids. Germline V gene lookup returns CDR1 MGHRA and CDR2 YSYEKL. V was clipped by 2 bases and J by 0 bases, with 8 bases between them. CDR3 sequence reads: CASSQPASSYEQYF. DNA for the CDR3: TGCGCCAGCAGCCAACCAGCGAGCTCCTACGAGCAGTACTTC.

In its sample, this clonotype was seen many times. This chain uses TRBV5-1 with TRBJ2-7; D unresolved. The CDR3 covers 15 residues. CDR1 is SGHRS and CDR2 is YFSETQ in the germline V gene. Trimming cost V 0 bases and J 4 bases, with 14 bases left between them. The CDR3 loop is CASSLEVGLIYEQYF. The CDR3 DNA is TGCGCCAGCAGCTTGGAGGTGGGATTGATTTACGAGCAGTACTTC.

This clonotype was counted ten times or more. This chain links TRBV4-1 with TRBJ1-2; 7 bases align to TRBD1. CDR1 and CDR2 (germline): MGHRA, YSYEKL. The CDR3 contains 13 residues. J was trimmed by 4 bases and V by 5 bases; bases with no gene match: 4. The CDR3 region is CASSAGDSYGYTF. Here the CDR3 DNA reads TGCGCCAGCAGCGCAGGGGACAGCTATGGCTACACCTTC.

This clonotype was observed many times. This chain connects TRBV4-1 to TRBJ1-5, with D perhaps TRBD1 (6 bases). Germline-derived CDR1 and CDR2 are MGHRA and YSYEKL. Trimming left V 1 base short and J 7 bases short, with 11 bases between. This CDR3 contains 14 residues. The CDR3 DNA sequence: TGCGCCAGCAGCCAAGGCAGGGGTGGGCAGCCCCAGCATTTT. Amino acid sequence: CASSQGRGGQPQHF.

Comments on this clonotype: Mismatch with germline at one junction end may stem from a read error. V usage is TRBV10-2 and J usage is TRBJ1-2; no definite D call. This CDR3 is 16 amino acids long. Germline CDR1 is WSHSY and CDR2 is SAAADI. In DNA form, the CDR3 reads TGTGCCAGCAGTTTAACCTACCCGGACGGAAACTATGGCTACACCTTC. The encoded protein is CASSLTYPDGNYGYTF.

With respect to this clonotype: Since a much larger clone is just one base distant, this may be a read error. This chain joins TRBV7-2 and TRBJ2-2; D gene uncertain. The CDR3 has 14 residues. Germline V gene lookup returns CDR1 SGHTA and CDR2 FQGNSA. The CDR3 nucleotides are TGTGCCAGCAGCTTCCATCAATACACCAGGGAGCTGTTTTTT. This sequence encodes CASSFHQYTRELFF.

This clonotype was seen ten or more times. This sequence joins TRBV4-1 and TRBJ2-2; D possibly corresponds to TRBD2 (6 bases). CDR3 length: 15 amino acids. Germline CDR1 reads MGHRA; CDR2 reads YSYEKL. V was clipped by 2 bases and J by 1 base, with 8 bases between them. The CDR3 loop is CASSQPGGNTGELFF. Here the CDR3 DNA reads TGCGCCAGCAGCCAACCCGGGGGGAACACCGGGGAGCTGTTTTTT.

V usage is TRBV10-3 and J usage is TRBJ1-2; the D gene is possibly TRBD1 (6 bases). Trimming took 4 bases from V and 9 from J, leaving 9 bases between them. CDR3 length equals 11 residues. The germline CDR1 and CDR2 sequences are ENHRY and SYGVKD. The CDR3, as DNA: TGTGCCATCAGTGGTCAGGGGAGCTACACCTTC. It translates to CAISGQGSYTF.

The chain uses TRBV7-9 and TRBJ1-2, with D unclear. The length of the CDR3 is 13 residues. V lost 1 base and J lost 5, with 8 bases in between. The germline CDR1 and CDR2 sequences are SEHNR and FQNEAQ (reference sequence). CDR3 in amino acids: CASSLEPLYGYTF. The CDR3 region has the DNA TGTGCCAGCAGCTTAGAACCACTTTATGGCTACACCTTC.

V usage is TRBV5-1 and J usage is TRBJ1-1; 10 bases map to TRBD1. Germline CDR1 reads SGHRS; CDR2 reads YFSETQ. The V gene end was trimmed by 4 bases and the J gene end by 3 bases; junction bases not matched to a gene: 6. CDR3 length: 15 amino acids. CDR3 nucleotide sequence: TGCGCCAGCAGCCCGGGACAGGGGTGGGACACTGAAGCTTTCTTT. Translating it yields CASSPGQGWDTEAFF.